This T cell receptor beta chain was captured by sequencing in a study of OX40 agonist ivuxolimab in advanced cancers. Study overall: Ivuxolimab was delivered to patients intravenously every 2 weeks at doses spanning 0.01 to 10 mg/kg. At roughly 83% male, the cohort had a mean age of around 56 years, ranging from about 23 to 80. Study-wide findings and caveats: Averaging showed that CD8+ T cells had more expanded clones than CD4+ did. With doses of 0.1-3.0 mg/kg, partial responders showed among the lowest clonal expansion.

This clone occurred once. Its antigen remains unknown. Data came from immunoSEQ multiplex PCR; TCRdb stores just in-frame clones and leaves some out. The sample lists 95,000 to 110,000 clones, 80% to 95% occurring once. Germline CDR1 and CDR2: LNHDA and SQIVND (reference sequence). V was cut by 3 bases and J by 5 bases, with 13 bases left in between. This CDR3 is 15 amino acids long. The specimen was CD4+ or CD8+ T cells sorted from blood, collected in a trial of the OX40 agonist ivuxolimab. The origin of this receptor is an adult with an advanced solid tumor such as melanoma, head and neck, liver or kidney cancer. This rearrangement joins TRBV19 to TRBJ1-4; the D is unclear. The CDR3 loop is CASSIDTGLNEKLFF. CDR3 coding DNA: TGTGCCAGTAGTATTGATACTGGGCTAAATGAAAAACTGTTTTTT.